The next 6 T cell receptor beta chains were all read from a single sample in a study of T cell responses to AZD1222 COVID-19 vaccine. The assay was immunoSEQ multiplex PCR, and TCRdb's table has in-frame clones only and misses some. Of 140,000 to 150,000 clones detected, more than 75% appear once; the ten largest clones hold 4.1%. The sample was peripheral blood, taken on day 0 of MenACWY control vaccination. These receptor sequences come from an adult in good health.

The chain couples TRBV19 to TRBJ1-6; D uncertain. The germline V gene encodes CDR1 LNHDA and CDR2 SQIVND (reference sequence). The CDR3 is 14 residues long. V shed 3 bases and J shed 9 bases, with 12 bases lying between them. CDR3 in amino acids: CASSIGSTISPLHF. Here the CDR3 DNA reads TGTGCCAGTAGTATCGGGTCGACAATTTCACCCCTCCACTTT.

CDR3 coding DNA: TGCGCCAGCAGCCCCCGGGACAGGGGCTCACCCCTCCACTTT. Its translation: CASSPRDRGSPLHF. J is TRBJ1-6 and V is TRBV5-1; 10 positions agree with TRBD1. This CDR3 region has 14 residues. Trimming took 4 bases from V and 10 from J; bases not matched to a gene: 5. The V gene's germline CDR1 is SGHRS and CDR2 YFSETQ.

This CDR3 is CATSVRANQPQHF. CDR3 DNA sequence: TGTGCCACCAGCGTACGGGCCAATCAGCCCCAGCATTTT. The chain carries TRBV15 and TRBJ1-5, with D hard to call. The CDR3 runs to 13 residues. V dropped 5 bases and J dropped 3 bases, with 8 bases sitting between them. Germline CDR1 and CDR2: LNHNV and YYDKDF (reference sequence).

This clone was seen a few times. The rearrangement links TRBV5-1 to TRBJ2-2, with TRBD1 identical over 7 bases. The CDR3 length is 15 residues. The J segment lost 6 bases and the V segment lost 4 bases, leaving 9 bases of the junction unmatched. Germline CDR1 and CDR2: SGHRS and YFSETQ. In DNA form, the CDR3 reads TGCGCCAGCAGCATGGACAGGTTACCCGCCGGGGAGCTGTTTTTT. This gives the protein CASSMDRLPAGELFF.

Only a few counts were recorded for this clone. The chain couples TRBV6-1 to TRBJ1-6, with D tentatively TRBD1 (6 bases). The CDR3 length is 19 residues. From germline, CDR1 is MNHNS and CDR2 SASEGT. Trimming left V 1 base short and J 9 bases short, with 25 bases between. CDR3 coding DNA: TGTGCCAGCAGTGAAGTCTTTTTAATTAGCGGGGGCGGCATTTCACCCCTCCACTTT. It specifies CASSEVFLISGGGISPLHF.

The chain joins TRBV5-4 to TRBJ2-7, with 8 positions matching TRBD2. The CDR3 consists of 17 residues. V shed 1 base, J shed 1 base, and the junction held 10 bases outside the gene matches. Germline V gives CDR1 SGHNT, CDR2 YYREEE (reference sequence). This CDR3 is CASSLSGGVGRSYEQYV. The CDR3 DNA is TGTGCCAGCAGCTTGTCCGGGGGGGTCGGCAGATCCTACGAGCAGTACGTC.